The rows below give T cell receptor beta chains drawn from one sample of a study of CD8 T cells in ankylosing spondylitis. TCRdb re-called the 5' RACE reads through MiXCR, storing one row per CDR3 protein. The sample contains a few hundred thousand distinct CDR3 sequences, roughly 10% of which appear only once. Sequenced material: blood, either unsorted or a sorted T cell fraction (not recorded which). The receptors stem from a male donor with ankylosing spondylitis or in good health (not recorded which). CDR3s include the opening cysteine and the closing phenylalanine or tryptophan. D genes are given only for firm matches. Clone size is shown for a subset of rows, as once, few, many or a class of expanded clone.

abundance,d_gene,j_gene,v_gene,CDR3aa,CDR3nt
-,-,TRBJ2-7,TRBV3-1,CASSPNRASSYEQYF,TGTGCCAGCAGCCCCAACCGGGCGTCCTCCTACGAGCAGTACTTC
few,TRBD2,TRBJ2-5,TRBV7-2,CASSFIGGSETQYF,TGTGCCAGCAGCTTTATCGGGGGGTCAGAGACCCAGTACTTC
-,TRBD2,TRBJ2-3,TRBV9,CASSSTSTGTQYF,TGTGCCAGCAGCTCGACTAGCACAGGTACGCAGTATTTT
many,-,TRBJ2-3,TRBV7-2,CASSLSWRTDTQYF,TGTGCCAGCAGCTTATCTTGGCGCACAGATACGCAGTATTTT
-,TRBD2,TRBJ2-5,TRBV28,CASSSFPGLAGETQYF,TGTGCCAGCAGCTCATTCCCCGGACTAGCGGGAGAGACCCAGTACTTC
many,-,TRBJ1-2,TRBV20-1,CSARPPGGYGYTF,TGCAGTGCTAGACCGCCCGGAGGGTATGGCTACACCTTC
many,TRBD1,TRBJ2-7,TRBV18,CASSPSGQVIYEQYF,TGTGCCAGCTCACCATCGGGACAGGTTATCTACGAGCAGTACTTC
many,-,TRBJ2-2,TRBV5-1,CASSAPGIGELFF,TGCGCCAGCAGCGCTCCAGGGATCGGGGAGCTGTTTTTT
many,TRBD1,TRBJ1-2,TRBV5-6,CASSETGGAKDGYTF,TGTGCCAGCAGCGAGACAGGGGGCGCGAAGGATGGCTACACCTTC
many,TRBD1,TRBJ2-7,TRBV12-3/TRBV12-4,CASNAGTGPYEQYF,TGTGCCAGCAATGCCGGGACAGGCCCCTACGAGCAGTACTTC